These 9 T cell receptor beta chains originate from one sample sequenced in a study of blood T cell repertoires in COVID-19. TCRdb keeps only in-frame clones here, not all; method: immunoSEQ multiplex PCR. The table lists 200,000 or so clones, around four fifths of them singletons. Input material: peripheral blood. The receptors shown here come from a woman older than 75 with COVID-19, enrolled during active disease.

J is TRBJ2-6 and V is TRBV18; 8 bases map to TRBD1. CDR3 size: 18 residues. Losses at the gene ends were 1 base for V and 0 bases for J; bases not matched to a gene: 5. Per the germline V gene, CDR1 is KGHSH and CDR2 is LQKENI. DNA of the CDR3: TGTGCCAGCTCACCACTGGGACAGGCCGACTCTGGGGCCAACGTCCTGACTTTC. Protein product: CASSPLGQADSGANVLTF.

The V gene is TRBV5-8, the J gene TRBJ1-5; the D gene is possibly TRBD1 (6 bases). The CDR3 covers 14 residues. Germline loops: CDR1 SGHTS, CDR2 YDEGEE. Trimming left V 0 bases short and J 7 bases short, with 11 bases between. CDR3 DNA: TGTGCCAGCAGCTTGGAACAGGGTGGACAGCCCCAGCATTTT. Translated, it gives CASSLEQGGQPQHF.

V usage is TRBV3-1 (or the pseudogene TRBV3-2) and J usage is TRBJ2-6; 10 bases align to TRBD1. This CDR3 has 19 amino acids. V lost 2 bases, J lost 4 bases, and 11 bases stayed unmatched. Germline V gives CDR1 LGHDT, CDR2 YNNKEL (reference sequence). The CDR3 nucleotides read TGTGCCAGCAGCCAACAAGGTGGACAGGGGGTATCAGGGGCCAACGTCCTGACTTTC. Translated: CASSQQGGQGVSGANVLTF.

This clone was observed a handful of times. The rearrangement joins TRBV7-2 to TRBJ1-3; D unclear. The CDR3 contains 13 residues. The ends were cut back, 8 bases at V and 2 bases at J, with 10 bases in the middle. Germline V lookup: CDR1 SGHTA, CDR2 FQGNSA. CDR3 bases: TGTGCCAGCTCCCAGGTACCTGGAAACACCATATATTTT. Protein: CASSQVPGNTIYF.

V gene TRBV11-2 combines with J gene TRBJ1-6, with no clear D. The V end was cut by 6 bases, the J end by 3 bases, with 9 bases between. Germline loops: CDR1 SGHAT, CDR2 FQNNGV. The CDR3 consists of 14 residues. CDR3: CASSLQRYNSPLHF. The CDR3 DNA reads as TGTGCCAGCAGTTTACAGCGCTATAATTCACCCCTCCACTTT.

The chain employs TRBV13 and TRBJ1-4; possible D gene TRBD1, 5 bases. V lost 7 bases, J lost 6 bases, and 18 bases lay in between. Per germline, CDR1 PRHDT and CDR2 FYEKMQ (reference sequence). CDR3 length: 15 residues. The CDR3 loop reads CASTLWGGRYEKLFF. CDR3 nucleotides: TGTGCCAGCACCCTCTGGGGGGGACGGTATGAAAAACTGTTTTTT. The full variable domain, in which reference TRBV13 and TRBJ1-4 provide the parts outside the CDR3, is AAGVIQSPRHLIKEKRETATLKCYPIPRHDTVYWYQQGPGQDPQFLISFYEKMQSDKGSIPDRFSAQQFSDYHSELNMSSLELGDSALYFCASTLWGGRYEKLFFGSGTQLSVL.

V and J are TRBV5-4 and TRBJ2-5, with 10 bases fitting TRBD2. The CDR3 extends over 15 amino acids. Germline trimming cut 2 bases from V and 2 bases from J; bases unmatched to any gene: 3. In germline, CDR1 is SGHNT, CDR2 YYREEE (reference sequence). The CDR3 DNA reads as TGTGCCAGCAGCTTACTAGCGGGGAAACAAGAGACCCAGTACTTC. Protein product: CASSLLAGKQETQYF.

The rearrangement links TRBV18 to TRBJ1-5, with a tentative D call TRBD1 (5 bases). This CDR3 comprises 17 residues. CDR1 is KGHSH and CDR2 is LQKENI in the germline V gene. V was cut by 6 bases and J by 1 base, with 19 bases left in between. The DNA for the CDR3 is TGTGCCAGCTCCCCCACGGGGACCGGGGGGAGCAATCAGCCCCAGCATTTT. It yields the protein CASSPTGTGGSNQPQHF.

The rearrangement joins TRBV15 to TRBJ1-1; D ambiguous. Germline V gene sequence: CDR1 LNHNV, CDR2 YYDKDF (reference sequence). Trimming left V 6 bases short and J 11 bases short, with 19 bases between. There are 13 residues in the CDR3. In nucleotides, the CDR3 is TGTGCCACCAGACGTACTCCCGGGGTTCACGCTTTCTTT. It encodes CATRRTPGVHAFF.